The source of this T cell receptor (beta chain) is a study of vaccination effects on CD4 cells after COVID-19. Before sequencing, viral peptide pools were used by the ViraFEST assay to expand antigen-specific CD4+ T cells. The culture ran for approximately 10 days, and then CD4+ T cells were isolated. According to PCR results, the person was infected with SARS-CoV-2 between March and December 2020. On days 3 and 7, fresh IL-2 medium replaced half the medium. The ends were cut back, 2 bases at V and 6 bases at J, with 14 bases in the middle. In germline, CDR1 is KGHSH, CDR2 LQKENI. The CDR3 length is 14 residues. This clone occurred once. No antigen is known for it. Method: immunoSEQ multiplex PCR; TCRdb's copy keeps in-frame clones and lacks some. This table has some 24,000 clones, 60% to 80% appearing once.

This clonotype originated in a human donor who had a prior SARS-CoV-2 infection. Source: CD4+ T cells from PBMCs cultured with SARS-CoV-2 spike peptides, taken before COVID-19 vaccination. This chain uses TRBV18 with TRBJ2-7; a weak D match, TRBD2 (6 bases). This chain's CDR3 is CASSPGLLAAEQYF. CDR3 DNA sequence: TGTGCCAGCTCACCAGGTTTACTAGCCGCCGAGCAGTACTTC. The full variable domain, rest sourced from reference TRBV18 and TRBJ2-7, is NAGVMQNPRHLVRRRGQEARLRCSPMKGHSHVYWYRQLPEEGLKFMVYLQKENIIDESGMPKERFSAEFPKEGPSILRIQQVVRGDSAAYFCASSPGLLAAEQYFGPGTRLTVT.